A selection of T cell receptor beta chains follows, all from one sample in a study of T-cell memory formation after mild COVID-19. TCRdb reprocessed the 5' RACE reads with MiXCR, giving one entry per CDR3 protein. The repertoire has roughly 400,000 distinct CDR3 sequences, under 20% of them found once; the top ten carry roughly 21%. The specimen sequenced was PBMCs or a T cell subset sorted from them (not recorded which). The receptors were gathered from a man in his late teens or twenties who had mild COVID-19 (a few samples of this study predate the infection). Cell type and time point are not known. CDR3s include the opening cysteine and the closing phenylalanine or tryptophan. D genes are given only for firm matches. Clone size is shown for a subset of rows, as once, few, many or a class of expanded clone.

clone_size	cdr3_length	v_call	d_call	j_call	cdr3_aa	cdr3_nt
-	15	TRBV5-6	-	TRBJ1-6	CASTVGQYYNSPLHF	TGTGCCAGCACCGTTGGACAGTACTATAATTCACCCCTCCACTTT
-	14	TRBV9	-	TRBJ2-1	CASSVSVGNNEQFF	TGTGCCAGCAGCGTGTCTGTAGGGAACAATGAGCAGTTCTTC
few	14	TRBV7-9	TRBD1	TRBJ1-2	CASSLLGQGGGYTF	TGTGCCAGCAGCTTACTGGGACAGGGTGGCGGCTACACCTTC
few	13	TRBV2	-	TRBJ2-1	CASSGYGPNEQFF	TGTGCCAGCAGTGGGTACGGACCGAATGAGCAGTTCTTC
many	13	TRBV6-2/TRBV6-3	TRBD1	TRBJ2-4	CASSRQGRNIQYF	TGTGCCAGCAGTAGACAGGGGAGAAACATTCAGTACTTC
-	16	TRBV5-1	TRBD2	TRBJ2-1	CASSDGGGFSYNEQFF	TGCGCCAGCAGCGACGGCGGGGGGTTCTCCTACAATGAGCAGTTCTTC
-	14	TRBV12-3/TRBV12-4	-	TRBJ2-2	CASTTQGNTGELFF	TGTGCCAGCACCACACAGGGGAACACCGGGGAGCTGTTTTTT
few	14	TRBV7-2	TRBD1	TRBJ1-5	CASSPDQGARPQHF	TGTGCCAGCAGCCCGGACCAGGGGGCACGGCCCCAGCATTTT
many	15	TRBV5-1	-	TRBJ1-1	CASSAGAPGGTEAFF	TGCGCCAGCAGCGCTGGGGCCCCCGGCGGGACTGAAGCTTTCTTT
-	13	TRBV30	-	TRBJ2-7	CAWSDRRFYEQYF	TGTGCCTGGAGCGACAGGAGATTCTACGAGCAGTACTTC
many	14	TRBV3-1	TRBD1	TRBJ2-1	CASSRRQGNNEQFF	TGTGCCAGCAGCCGCCGACAGGGGAACAATGAGCAGTTCTTC
few	19	TRBV4-2	-	TRBJ2-1	CASSQVRGGGGLGANEQFF	TGTGCCAGCAGCCAAGTTAGAGGGGGCGGGGGACTAGGGGCCAATGAGCAGTTCTTC
-	16	TRBV9	-	TRBJ2-3	CASSPLWEAGTDTQYF	TGTGCCAGCAGCCCCCTTTGGGAGGCAGGTACAGATACGCAGTATTTT
few	14	TRBV6-6	-	TRBJ1-5	CASSYGQGGGIEHF	TGTGCCAGCAGTTACGGGCAGGGTGGGGGTATAGAACATTTT
few	17	TRBV6-5	-	TRBJ1-4	CASSYSKRAATNEKLFF	TGTGCCAGCAGTTACTCGAAGAGAGCCGCAACTAATGAAAAACTGTTTTTT
-	15	TRBV5-1	-	TRBJ2-2	CASSLDFTNSRELFF	TGCGCCAGCAGCTTGGATTTCACCAACTCCAGGGAGCTGTTTTTT
many	11	TRBV7-9	-	TRBJ2-5	CASRAGETQYF	TGTGCCAGCAGGGCGGGGGAGACCCAGTACTTC
-	14	TRBV7-3	-	TRBJ1-1	CASSSSPGDTEAFF	TGTGCCAGCAGCTCGAGTCCAGGGGATACTGAAGCTTTCTTT
-	14	TRBV6-2/TRBV6-3	-	TRBJ2-5	CASSTRAGHETQYF	TGTGCCAGCAGTACCCGGGCAGGGCATGAGACCCAGTACTTC
-	15	TRBV7-3	-	TRBJ2-5	CASSLDPLGRETQYF	TGTGCCAGCAGTCTCGACCCGTTGGGGAGAGAGACCCAGTACTTC
few	14	TRBV7-2	-	TRBJ1-4	CASSLVVSGEKLFF	TGTGCCAGCAGCTTAGTTGTATCGGGGGAAAAACTGTTTTTT
-	12	TRBV30	-	TRBJ1-2	CAWSVHGYGYTF	TGTGCCTGGAGTGTACACGGTTATGGCTACACCTTC
-	13	TRBV7-2	-	TRBJ2-7	CASSDLLRGEQYF	TGTGCCAGCAGCGACCTTCTTCGGGGCGAGCAGTACTTC
few	14	TRBV7-3	TRBD1	TRBJ2-1	CASSSETGMNEQFF	TGTGCCAGCAGCTCCGAGACAGGGATGAATGAGCAGTTCTTC
many	16	TRBV7-3	TRBD1	TRBJ2-3	CASSLRGTGGTDTQYF	TGTGCCAGCAGCTTAAGGGGGACAGGGGGCACAGATACGCAGTATTTT
many	13	TRBV5-1	-	TRBJ2-3	CASRDTKGDTQYF	TGCGCCAGCAGGGACACCAAGGGTGATACGCAGTATTTT
-	16	TRBV4-3	-	TRBJ2-1	CASSQGLQGFYNEQFF	TGCGCCAGCAGCCAAGGGTTACAGGGCTTCTACAATGAGCAGTTCTTC
few	16	TRBV18	TRBD1	TRBJ1-3	CASSPQGQLSGNTIYF	TGTGCCAGCTCACCACAGGGACAGCTCTCTGGAAACACCATATATTTT
-	13	TRBV6-5	TRBD1	TRBJ1-5	CATSGQNNQPQHF	TGTGCCACTTCGGGACAGAACAATCAGCCCCAGCATTTT
-	15	TRBV6-5	-	TRBJ1-2	CASGTGLPLGDGYTF	TGTGCCAGCGGCACTGGACTCCCTTTAGGGGATGGCTACACCTTC
-	13	TRBV20-1	-	TRBJ1-1	CSVPYEQNTEAFF	TGCAGTGTCCCTTATGAGCAGAACACTGAAGCTTTCTTT
few	15	TRBV3-1	TRBD1	TRBJ2-1	CASSPGTVRYNEQFF	TGTGCCAGCAGCCCTGGGACAGTTCGCTACAATGAGCAGTTCTTC
many	13	TRBV20-1	-	TRBJ2-2	CSARDGNTGELFF	TGCAGTGCTAGGGACGGGAACACCGGGGAGCTGTTTTTT
few	14	TRBV12-3/TRBV12-4	TRBD1	TRBJ2-5	CASSFPDRGETQYF	TGTGCCAGCAGTTTCCCGGACAGGGGAGAGACCCAGTACTTC
-	15	TRBV2	-	TRBJ2-3	CASRETVTTTDTQYF	TGTGCCAGCAGGGAGACAGTGACGACCACAGATACGCAGTATTTT
few	14	TRBV6-6	TRBD1	TRBJ2-4	CASNRQGAKNIQYF	TGTGCCAGCAACCGACAGGGGGCCAAAAACATTCAGTACTTC
few	15	TRBV6-2/TRBV6-3	TRBD1	TRBJ1-2	CASSYDDRVGYGYTF	TGTGCCAGCAGTTACGACGACAGGGTGGGCTATGGCTACACCTTC
many	13	TRBV9	TRBD2	TRBJ2-5	CASSEGLAVTQYF	TGTGCCAGCAGCGAGGGACTAGCCGTGACCCAGTACTTC
few	13	TRBV6-6	-	TRBJ2-5	CASSSNEGETQYF	TGTGCCAGCAGTTCCAACGAGGGGGAGACCCAGTACTTC
few	15	TRBV27	-	TRBJ1-1	CASSLLAGGPTEAFF	TGTGCCAGCAGTTTACTTGCGGGGGGACCCACTGAAGCTTTCTTT
-	15	TRBV24-1	TRBD1	TRBJ2-4	CATSDSGTGQNIQYF	TGTGCCACCAGTGATTCCGGGACAGGGCAAAACATTCAGTACTTC
-	14	TRBV20-1	TRBD2	TRBJ2-3	CSADLSGDTDTQYF	TGCAGTGCTGACCTTAGCGGGGACACAGATACGCAGTATTTT
-	15	TRBV6-5	-	TRBJ1-1	CASSYNRLANTEAFF	TGTGCCAGCAGTTACAACCGGTTGGCGAACACTGAAGCTTTCTTT
-	14	TRBV29-1	-	TRBJ2-2	CSVSPAANTGELFF	TGCAGCGTTTCGCCGGCCGCGAACACCGGGGAGCTGTTTTTT